The rows below give T cell receptor beta chains drawn from one sample of a study of T cells in Graves' hyperthyroidism and ophthalmopathy. TCRdb ran MiXCR on the multiplex PCR reads and lists one entry per CDR3 protein. In the table there are approximately 400,000 distinct CDR3 sequences, less than 20% of which are singletons. The sequenced material came from blood. The receptor source for this set is a woman aged 18-29 years with Graves' hyperthyroidism. CDR3s include the opening cysteine and the closing phenylalanine or tryptophan. A D gene is named only where the DNA matches it firmly. Only part of the rows carry a size: once, few, many, or a class if the clone is expanded.

V gene,J gene,D gene,clone size,CDR3 DNA,CDR3 protein
TRBV5-5,TRBJ2-7,.,many,TGTGCCAGCAGCTTGGAAGGACCTTACGAGCAGTACTTC,CASSLEGPYEQYF
TRBV2,TRBJ2-1,.,.,TGTGCCAGCCGGCTTAGCGGCAATGAGCAGTTCTTC,CASRLSGNEQFF
TRBV30,TRBJ1-3,.,many,TGTGCAGGATTAAGGGGATCCTCTGGAAACACCATATATTTT,CAGLRGSSGNTIYF
TRBV12-3/TRBV12-4,TRBJ2-6,.,.,TGTGCCAGCAGCCGACAGCCGCGGAGGGCCAACGTCCTGACTTTC,CASSRQPRRANVLTF
TRBV4-2,TRBJ2-7,.,many,TGTGCCAGCAGCCAAGAGGGGGAAGGGTACGAGCAGTACTTC,CASSQEGEGYEQYF
TRBV24-1,TRBJ2-1,.,many,TGTGCCACCAGTGATACTAGGGAATACAATGAGCAGTTCTTC,CATSDTREYNEQFF
TRBV6-1,TRBJ1-5,TRBD1,many,TGTGCCAGCTCGACAGGGGGGCAGCCCCAGCATTTT,CASSTGGQPQHF
TRBV2,TRBJ2-7,.,many,TGTGCCAGCAGTGAATCCGGGCACAGGGACCACGAGCAGTACTTC,CASSESGHRDHEQYF
TRBV5-5,TRBJ2-1,TRBD1,.,TGTGCCGGCAGCTTGAGGGACAGGGGGTCCTACAATGAGCAGTTCTTC,CAGSLRDRGSYNEQFF
TRBV10-1,TRBJ1-1,TRBD1,few,TGCGCCAGCGCACCTGGACAGGGGATTGAAGCTTTCTTT,CASAPGQGIEAFF
TRBV9,TRBJ1-5,.,many,TGTGCCAGCAGCGCCGGGTGGTTTTCCAATCAGCCCCAGCATTTT,CASSAGWFSNQPQHF
TRBV29-1,TRBJ2-1,.,many,TGCAGCGTAGGACCGGGGAATGAGCAGTTCTTC,CSVGPGNEQFF
TRBV20-1,TRBJ2-3,TRBD2,many,TGCAGTGCTAGATCTGGGCGGACTAGCGGCACAGATACGCAGTATTTT,CSARSGRTSGTDTQYF
TRBV3-1,TRBJ2-1,TRBD2,many,TGTGCCAGCAGCCCGGGGACTAGCGGGAGGGCCTTCGATGAGCAGTTCTTC,CASSPGTSGRAFDEQFF
TRBV5-1,TRBJ2-6,.,.,TGCGCCAGCAGCCCTGAAAGCTCTGGGGCCAACGTCCTGACTTTC,CASSPESSGANVLTF
TRBV6-1,TRBJ1-2,.,.,TGTGCCAGCAGCTCCGCCCCGGCAGTAGAGGGCTATGGCTACACCTTC,CASSSAPAVEGYGYTF
TRBV10-3,TRBJ2-1,TRBD2,many,TGTGCCATCAGTGATGGTCTAGCGGGATATGAGCAGTTCTTC,CAISDGLAGYEQFF
TRBV27,TRBJ1-4,.,many,TGTGCCAGCAGTCCGGACAGCCATAATGAAAAACTGTTTTTT,CASSPDSHNEKLFF
TRBV18,TRBJ2-7,TRBD2,many,TGTGCCAGCTCACCCTGGACTAGCGGGAACTACGAGCAGTACTTC,CASSPWTSGNYEQYF
TRBV24-1,TRBJ2-3,.,many,TGTGCCACCAGTGACTCCGACGGAGCCAGCACAGATACGCAGTATTTT,CATSDSDGASTDTQYF